The rows below give T cell receptor beta chains drawn from one sample of a study of cytomegalovirus exposure and HLA in healthy donors. Sequencing was performed with immunoSEQ multiplex PCR; in TCRdb, only in-frame clones are kept and a portion is missing. The data contain 100,000 to 150,000 clones, 70% to 80% of them singletons. The source material was PBMCs. The receptors derive from a man aged 40-49 years in good health and CMV-seropositive. The CDR3 runs from the conserved cysteine through the conserved F or W. D genes are given only for firm matches. Only part of the rows carry a size: once, few, many, or a class if the clone is expanded.

TRBD2,once,TRBV28,TRBJ2-1,CASSLLSSGMKEPFF,TGTGCCAGCAGTTTACTGTCTAGCGGGATGAAGGAGCCGTTCTTC
.,.,TRBV27,TRBJ2-7,CASRKGSYEQYF,TGTGCCAGCAGGAAGGGGTCCTACGAGCAGTACTTC
TRBD1,few,TRBV6-5,TRBJ2-7,CASTTGVEQYF,TGTGCCAGCACCACAGGGGTCGAGCAGTACTTC
TRBD2,.,TRBV7-9,TRBJ2-3,CASSASSGGGKDTQYF,TGTGCCAGCAGCGCCTCTAGCGGGGGCGGGAAAGATACGCAGTATTTT
TRBD1,once,TRBV7-9,TRBJ2-7,CASSLRPYDRDYEQYF,TGTGCCAGCAGCTTACGTCCCTATGACAGGGACTACGAGCAGTACTTC
TRBD1,.,TRBV11-1,TRBJ2-2,CASTRDSANTGELFF,TGTGCCAGCACCCGGGACAGCGCGAACACCGGGGAGCTGTTTTTT
TRBD2,few,TRBV27,TRBJ2-7,CASSRAGRFYEQYF,TGTGCCAGCTCTAGAGCGGGGAGATTTTACGAGCAGTACTTC
TRBD2,few,TRBV11-3,TRBJ2-5,CASSSSGLAGAPGGTQYF,TGTGCCAGCAGTTCTTCCGGACTAGCGGGAGCTCCTGGCGGGACCCAGTACTTC
.,.,TRBV27,TRBJ2-7,CASTDSPSYEQYF,TGTGCCAGCACCGACAGTCCCTCCTACGAGCAGTACTTC
.,.,TRBV30,TRBJ2-7,CAWSIPDMVRAYEQYF,TGTGCCTGGAGTATACCGGACATGGTGAGAGCCTACGAGCAGTACTTC
.,.,TRBV9,TRBJ1-1,CASSVGYGGEPNTEAFF,TGTGCCAGCAGCGTAGGATACGGGGGGGAACCGAACACTGAAGCTTTCTTT
.,.,TRBV29-1,TRBJ1-1,CSVEDGMNTEAFF,TGCAGCGTTGAAGACGGGATGAACACTGAAGCTTTCTTT
TRBD2,.,TRBV11-3,TRBJ2-7,CASSLEGVAGMGSYEQYF,TGTGCCAGCAGCTTAGAAGGAGTAGCGGGGATGGGGTCCTACGAGCAGTACTTC
.,.,TRBV5-6,TRBJ1-2,CASSLASGPNYGYTF,TGTGCCAGCAGCTTGGCCTCAGGGCCTAACTATGGCTACACCTTC
.,.,TRBV19,TRBJ1-5,CASSTRFTGISNQPQHF,TGTGCCAGTAGTACCCGTTTCACAGGAATTAGCAATCAGCCCCAGCATTTT
TRBD1,.,TRBV5-6,TRBJ1-1,CASSHGQGISFNTEAFF,TGTGCCAGCAGCCACGGACAGGGCATTTCGTTCAACACTGAAGCTTTCTTT
TRBD1,.,TRBV6-1,TRBJ2-3,CASSVPGQGANTQYF,TGTGCCAGCAGCGTTCCGGGACAGGGGGCAAATACGCAGTATTTT
.,.,TRBV6-5,TRBJ2-1,CASSSPDTSSYNEQFF,TGTGCCAGCAGTTCCCCGGACACGAGCTCCTACAATGAGCAGTTCTTC
TRBD1,.,TRBV6-1,TRBJ1-5,CASSRDRDSQPQHF,TGTGCCAGCAGCCGGGACAGGGATAGTCAGCCCCAGCATTTT
.,.,TRBV5-1,TRBJ2-3,CASSLGASTQGRADTQYF,TGCGCCAGCAGCTTGGGGGCTAGTACCCAGGGTAGAGCAGATACGCAGTATTTT
TRBD1,once,TRBV7-9,TRBJ2-5,CASSSHRGETQYF,TGTGCCAGCAGCTCTCACAGGGGGGAGACCCAGTACTTC
.,.,TRBV28,TRBJ1-3,CASSGRGALGNTIYF,TGTGCCAGCAGCGGCCGTGGGGCTCTGGGAAACACCATATATTTT
.,.,TRBV6-6,TRBJ1-2,CASSLTGGYGYTF,TGTGCCAGCAGCTTGACAGGCGGCTATGGCTACACCTTC
.,.,TRBV6-1,TRBJ1-5,CASSGGNSNQPQHF,TGTGCCAGCAGTGGAGGAAATAGCAATCAGCCCCAGCATTTT
TRBD2,.,TRBV19,TRBJ2-1,CASSAGSGRKDEQFF,TGTGCCAGTTCAGCCGGTAGCGGGAGAAAGGATGAGCAGTTCTTC
TRBD1,few,TRBV29-1,TRBJ2-3,CSVEFTGADTQYF,TGCAGCGTTGAATTTACAGGGGCAGATACGCAGTATTTT
.,.,TRBV30,TRBJ1-2,CAFSGQPFGYTF,TGTGCCTTCTCAGGGCAGCCCTTTGGCTACACCTTC
.,.,TRBV11-2,TRBJ2-5,CASSPGRMREYF,TGTGCCAGCAGCCCCGGACGGATGAGGGAGTACTTC
TRBD1,once,TRBV19,TRBJ1-2,CASSTRDRELIYGYTF,TGTGCCAGTAGTACTCGGGACAGGGAGTTAATCTATGGCTACACCTTC
TRBD1,.,TRBV19,TRBJ2-7,CASSTPGQGWHEQYF,TGTGCCAGTAGTACCCCGGGACAGGGGTGGCACGAGCAGTACTTC
.,once,TRBV9,TRBJ2-7,CASSVEQGSYEQYF,TGTGCCAGCAGCGTAGAGCAGGGGTCCTACGAGCAGTACTTC
TRBD1,few,TRBV6-1,TRBJ2-1,CASSRDRGHDEQFF,TGTGCCAGCAGCCGGGACAGGGGGCATGATGAGCAGTTCTTC
TRBD1,.,TRBV6-6,TRBJ2-2,CASSPPGQGNTGELSF,TGTGCCAGCAGCCCCCCCGGACAGGGAAACACCGGGGAGCTGTCTTTT
TRBD2,.,TRBV6-5,TRBJ2-3,CATATSGGDTQYF,TGTGCCACCGCGACTAGCGGGGGAGATACGCAGTATTTT
.,few,TRBV7-9,TRBJ2-1,CASRPTSNEQFF,TGTGCCAGCAGACCCACTAGCAATGAGCAGTTCTTC
.,.,TRBV30,TRBJ1-2,CAWSGGGYGIGYTF,TGTGCCTGGAGCGGTGGGGGGTATGGTATCGGCTACACCTTC
TRBD1,.,TRBV14,TRBJ2-7,CASSHRQGASYEQYF,TGTGCCAGCAGCCACAGACAGGGGGCCTCCTACGAGCAGTACTTC
TRBD2,.,TRBV5-1,TRBJ2-1,CASSLSASGGTSYNEQFF,TGCGCCAGCAGCTTGTCGGCTAGCGGGGGGACTTCCTACAATGAGCAGTTCTTC
.,.,TRBV29-1,TRBJ1-2,CSVDSTRGFYGYTF,TGCAGCGTTGACTCTACCCGAGGGTTCTATGGCTACACCTTC
.,.,TRBV5-4,TRBJ2-2,CASSAAAVLNTGELFF,TGTGCCAGCAGCGCCGCTGCGGTCTTGAACACCGGGGAGCTGTTTTTT
.,.,TRBV5-1,TRBJ1-3,CASSLEQGLSSGNTIYF,TGCGCCAGCAGCTTGGAACAGGGCTTGAGCTCTGGAAACACCATATATTTT
TRBD2,.,TRBV4-3,TRBJ2-1,CASSQTLQRGSSYNEQFF,TGCGCCAGCAGCCAAACTCTGCAGCGGGGTAGCTCCTACAATGAGCAGTTCTTC
TRBD2,.,TRBV7-8,TRBJ2-7,CASSPDVIAGGPGEQYF,TGTGCCAGCAGCCCCGATGTAATAGCGGGAGGGCCTGGAGAGCAGTACTTC
TRBD2,.,TRBV9,TRBJ2-1,CASSVAGGTYNEQFF,TGTGCCAGCAGCGTAGCGGGGGGGACCTACAATGAGCAGTTCTTC
.,.,TRBV30,TRBJ2-5,CASGRGVGQETQYF,TGTGCTTCAGGGAGGGGGGTCGGGCAAGAGACCCAGTACTTC
.,few,TRBV30,TRBJ2-7,CAWSSGQGDEQYF,TGTGCCTGGAGTTCGGGACAAGGGGACGAGCAGTACTTC
TRBD2,.,TRBV11-2,TRBJ2-7,CASSLPPSGSSYEQYF,TGTGCCAGCAGCTTACCCCCCAGCGGGAGCAGTTACGAGCAGTACTTC
.,.,TRBV27,TRBJ1-5,CASSPNSGSQNQPQHF,TGTGCCAGCAGTCCAAACTCCGGGTCTCAAAATCAGCCCCAGCATTTT
.,.,TRBV4-2,TRBJ1-2,CASSQGTQYGYTF,TGTGCCAGCAGCCAAGGAACCCAGTATGGCTACACCTTC
TRBD2,.,TRBV14,TRBJ2-7,CASSQDFGTSVTYEQYF,TGTGCCAGCAGCCAAGATTTCGGGACTAGCGTTACCTACGAGCAGTACTTC